The 23 T cell receptor beta chains below were found in one sample sequenced in a study of T cells after yellow fever vaccination. TCRdb re-analysed the 5' RACE reads in MiXCR, keeping a single row per CDR3 protein. The data contain about 320,000 distinct CDR3 sequences, about 10% of them singletons. Specimen: CD4+ T cells sorted from PBMCs, collected 45 days after the yellow fever booster vaccination. Source of these receptors: a man younger than 35 who received the YFV17D yellow fever vaccine.

This clonotype was observed a handful of times. V usage is TRBV2 and J usage is TRBJ2-5; D not certain. Germline CDR1 is SNHLY and CDR2 is FYNNEI. The V and J ends lost 6 bases and 1 base respectively, with 12 bases between them. CDR3 length equals 14 residues. The CDR3, as DNA: TGTGCCAGCAGCATCGACCCGTCCCAAGAGACCCAGTACTTC. It yields the protein CASSIDPSQETQYF.

CDR3: CASSQTGGESYNEQFF. CDR3 nucleotides: TGTGCCAGCAGCCAAACAGGGGGCGAGTCCTACAATGAGCAGTTCTTC. V usage is TRBV12-3 or TRBV12-4 and J usage is TRBJ2-1; 9 positions match TRBD1. This CDR3 has 16 residues. V lost 6 bases, J lost 1 base, and 7 bases stayed unmatched.

This clonotype occurred a few times. V and J are TRBV5-6 and TRBJ2-1, with 9 bases lining up with TRBD1. Germline V CDR1 and CDR2: SGHDT, YYEEEE. The CDR3 runs to 16 residues. The junction had 8 bases not matched to a gene; V was cut back by 4 bases and J by 3 bases. The CDR3 protein is CASSPKTGGDYNEQFF. As DNA, the CDR3 is TGTGCCAGCAGCCCTAAGACAGGGGGAGACTACAATGAGCAGTTCTTC.

J is TRBJ2-5 and V is TRBV6-5; 8 positions match TRBD2. The trim removed 7 bases at V and 4 bases at J, leaving 5 bases unmatched. The germline V gene encodes CDR1 MNHEY and CDR2 SVGAGI. The CDR3 has 13 residues. CDR3 amino acids: CASTGLATETQYF. The CDR3 region has the DNA TGTGCCAGCACCGGACTAGCAACAGAGACCCAGTACTTC.

There are a few counts of this clonotype. The rearrangement joins TRBV5-1 to TRBJ2-1; 11 bases match TRBD2. CDR3 size: 15 residues. Germline-derived CDR1 and CDR2 are SGHRS and YFSETQ. J was trimmed by 5 bases and V by 4 bases; bases with no gene match: 5. The CDR3 sequence: CASSLLAGGNNEQFF. CDR3 DNA: TGCGCCAGCAGCCTCCTAGCGGGGGGTAACAATGAGCAGTTCTTC.

The rearrangement uses TRBV4-1 and TRBJ2-2, with 7 bases fitting TRBD1. CDR1 and CDR2 from the germline V gene are MGHRA and YSYEKL. CDR3 length equals 14 residues. The J segment lost 7 bases and the V segment lost 4 bases, leaving 6 bases of the junction unmatched. The CDR3 region is CASSRDREIGELFF. CDR3 bases: TGCGCCAGCAGCCGAGACAGGGAGATCGGGGAGCTGTTTTTT.

This clonotype was recorded many times. The chain joins TRBV4-2 to TRBJ2-2; D possibly corresponds to TRBD2 (5 bases). This CDR3 has 17 residues. CDR1 LGHNA and CDR2 YNFKEQ come from the germline V gene. V was pared by 1 base and J by 3 bases, with 15 bases between. CDR3 sequence reads: CASSQVNRRGHTGELFF. CDR3 sequence (DNA): TGTGCCAGCAGCCAAGTTAACCGCAGAGGGCACACCGGGGAGCTGTTTTTT.

This clonotype was detected ten times or more. V gene TRBV12-3 or TRBV12-4 combines with J gene TRBJ2-3; 8 bases line up with TRBD2. The CDR3 has 17 amino acids. After removal of 5 bases from V and 4 bases from J, the junction contained 14 bases not matched to a gene. The CDR3 here is CASSPRHSGEGADTQYF. CDR3 DNA sequence: TGTGCCAGCAGTCCCCGTCATAGCGGGGAAGGGGCAGATACGCAGTATTTT.

The chain employs TRBV9 and TRBJ2-3; 8 nucleotides agree with TRBD1. Germline CDR1 is SGDLS and CDR2 is YYNGEE. V dropped 0 bases and J dropped 5; count of bases not matched to a gene: 8. This CDR3 contains 16 residues. CDR3 sequence: CASSVGSQGAGDTQYF. CDR3 sequence (DNA): TGTGCCAGCAGCGTAGGTAGCCAGGGGGCGGGAGATACGCAGTATTTT.

The chain joins TRBV7-9 to TRBJ2-2; the D call may be TRBD1 or TRBD2 (5 bases each). With 0 bases removed from V and 5 bases from J, the gap between germline ends came to 16 bases. Germline loops: CDR1 SEHNR, CDR2 FQNEAQ (reference sequence). The CDR3 runs 17 residues. CDR3 bases: TGTGCCAGCAGCTTAGCCCGGGATTCGGGGCGAACCGGGGAGCTGTTTTTT. Protein: CASSLARDSGRTGELFF. Full variable domain (outside the CDR3, taken from reference TRBV7-9 and TRBJ2-2): DTGVSQNPRHKITKRGQNVTFRCDPISEHNRLYWYRQTLGQGPEFLTYFQNEAQLEKSRLLSDRFSAERPKGSFSTLEIQRTEQGDSAMYLCASSLARDSGRTGELFFGEGSRLTVL.

The table lists this clonotype with a few counts. The rearrangement joins TRBV29-1 to TRBJ1-5; D is undetermined. The V gene lost 0 bases and the J gene lost 2 bases, with 11 bases spanning the gap. This CDR3 comprises 15 residues. CDR1 and CDR2 from the germline V gene are SQVTM and ANQGSEA. Written as DNA, the CDR3 is TGCAGCGTTGAAGATTCTGGGGAGGGCAATCAGCCCCAGCATTTT. Translating gives CSVEDSGEGNQPQHF.

There are a few counts of this clonotype. The genes are TRBV3-1 and TRBJ1-2; D perhaps matches TRBD1 (5 bases). Trimming shortened V by 3 bases and J by 4 bases, and 21 bases separated the two germline ends. The CDR3 consists of 17 residues. CDR1 and CDR2 from the germline V gene are LGHDT and YNNKEL (reference sequence). CDR3: CASSQLALAGSVYGYTF. The CDR3 DNA follows: TGTGCCAGCAGCCAGCTTGCATTAGCAGGGTCGGTCTATGGCTACACCTTC.

This clonotype was counted between two and nine times. J is TRBJ2-1 and V is TRBV7-9; either TRBD1 or TRBD2 may fit D (6 bases each). Trimming left V 1 base short and J 1 base short, with 14 bases between. This CDR3 is 17 amino acids long. CDR1 SEHNR and CDR2 FQNEAQ come from the germline V gene (reference sequence). The CDR3 bases are TGTGCCAGCAGCTTAGTATGGGGGGCCGTTTCCTACAATGAGCAGTTCTTC. It translates to CASSLVWGAVSYNEQFF.

The rearrangement uses TRBV6-1 and TRBJ2-3, with 16 bases that match TRBD2. Losses at the gene ends were 6 bases for V and 7 bases for J; bases not matched to a gene: 7. The CDR3 is 16 amino acids. Germline CDR1 and CDR2: MNHNS and SASEGT. CDR3 bases: TGTGCCAGCAGGGGACTAGCGGGGGGGCCCGCAAATACGCAGTATTTT. Amino acids: CASRGLAGGPANTQYF.

This sequence joins TRBV5-1 and TRBJ2-1, with 12 bases that match TRBD2. CDR3 length: 15 residues. The ends lost 3 bases at V and 6 bases at J; junction bases unmatched: 4. Germline V gives CDR1 SGHRS, CDR2 YFSETQ. Written as DNA, the CDR3 is TGCGCCAGCAGCTCGCAACTAGCGGGGGGCAATGAGCAGTTCTTC. Its protein product is CASSSQLAGGNEQFF.

This clonotype has more than one count but fewer than ten. The V call is TRBV7-2, the J call TRBJ2-2; D is uncertain. The germline V and J ends were trimmed by 3 bases and 0 bases, with 11 bases remaining between them. The CDR3 has 16 residues. Germline V gene data show CDR1 as SGHTA and CDR2 as FQGNSA. CDR3 residues: CASSFQLPANTGELFF. CDR3 DNA: TGTGCCAGCAGCTTCCAGCTACCAGCGAACACCGGGGAGCTGTTTTTT.

This clonotype was picked up many times. V gene TRBV5-6 combines with J gene TRBJ1-2; D perhaps matches TRBD1 (6 bases). The V gene's germline CDR1 is SGHDT and CDR2 YYEEEE. V was clipped by 0 bases and J by 6 bases, with 12 bases between them. The CDR3 is 14 amino acids. CDR3 sequence (DNA): TGTGCCAGCAGCTTGGACAGGGTTTTTGATGGCTACACCTTC. Encoded protein: CASSLDRVFDGYTF.

This clonotype has a handful of counts. This sequence joins TRBV29-1 and TRBJ1-1; unclear D gene. The germline CDR1 and CDR2 sequences are SQVTM and ANQGSEA. The CDR3 has 15 amino acids. V was shortened by 0 bases and J by 1 base, with 12 bases between the two germline ends. CDR3 in DNA: TGCAGCGTTGAAGATTGGGAGGGTGGGAACACTGAAGCTTTCTTT. The encoded protein is CSVEDWEGGNTEAFF.

CDR3 loop: CASSLDGIETQYF. The CDR3 coding sequence is TGTGCCAGCAGCTTAGACGGGATTGAGACCCAGTACTTC. The V and J genes are TRBV11-2 and TRBJ2-5; weak D call: TRBD2 (5 bases). The CDR3 spans 13 residues. CDR1 is SGHAT and CDR2 is FQNNGV in the germline V gene. Trimming pared 0 bases from V and 5 bases from J, leaving 7 bases between.

This clonotype occurred many times. The chain combines TRBV4-1 with TRBJ1-2; no reliable D call. V dropped 2 bases and J dropped 10 bases, with 23 bases sitting between them. The length of the CDR3 is 16 residues. The germline V gene encodes CDR1 MGHRA and CDR2 YSYEKL. The CDR3 loop reads CASSQRSRGGREDYTF. CDR3 nucleotides: TGCGCCAGCAGCCAACGGAGTCGTGGCGGTAGGGAGGACTACACCTTC.

The chain combines TRBV5-6 with TRBJ1-2; D is ambiguous. The ends were cut back, 1 base at V and 1 base at J, with 5 bases in the middle. CDR3 size: 13 residues. Germline loops: CDR1 SGHDT, CDR2 YYEEEE. The CDR3 DNA is TGTGCCAGCAGCTTGCGCCTTAACTATGGCTACACCTTC. Its protein product is CASSLRLNYGYTF.

The chain recombines TRBV6-5 with TRBJ1-3; no reliable D call. CDR3 length: 15 amino acids. Germline loops: CDR1 MNHEY, CDR2 SVGAGI. Trimming took off 6 bases at V and 0 bases at J, with 12 bases between the two ends. CDR3 sequence reads: CASSRLGSSGNTIYF. DNA for the CDR3: TGTGCCAGCAGCCGCCTAGGAAGCTCTGGAAACACCATATATTTT.

Only a few counts were recorded for this clonotype. The chain has TRBV6-2 or TRBV6-3 and TRBJ1-1; D gene unclear. Germline V gene lookup returns CDR1 MNHEY and CDR2 SVGEGT. The CDR3 is 13 amino acids. V shed 7 bases and J shed 1 base, with 10 bases lying between them. CDR3 sequence (DNA): TGTGCCAGCACCCTGGGCAGGAACACTGAAGCTTTCTTT. It translates to CASTLGRNTEAFF.